The 17 T cell receptor beta chains given below trace back to one sample, sequenced in a study of early T cells in non-severe SARS-CoV-2 infection. TCRdb itself ran the 5' RACE reads through MiXCR, one entry per CDR3 protein. Seen here are about 110,000 distinct CDR3 sequences, about 12% observed once, and the top ten hold 3.8%. Specimen: whole blood, collected at baseline. The receptors originated from an adult who was a healthcare worker with PCR-confirmed SARS-CoV-2 infection or an uninfected control (not recorded which).

This chain links TRBV5-1 with TRBJ1-2; TRBD1 agrees at 7 bases. The germline V gene has CDR1 SGHRS and CDR2 YFSETQ. The V segment lost 4 bases and the J segment 14 bases; nucleotides outside the gene matches: 17. The CDR3 extends over 14 amino acids. The CDR3: CASSPTPGQRPRTF. The CDR3 DNA is TGCGCCAGCAGCCCTACTCCGGGACAGCGCCCTCGGACCTTC. Full variable domain (missing parts from reference TRBV5-1 and TRBJ1-2): KAGVTQTPRYLIKTRGQQVTLSCSPISGHRSVSWYQQTPGQGLQFLFEYFSETQRNKGNFPGRFSGRQFSNSRSEMNVSTLELGDSALYLCASSPTPGQRPRTFGSGTRLTVV.

This clonotype was recorded at least ten times. This chain connects TRBV4-1 to TRBJ2-7; a possible D gene is TRBD1 (5 bases). CDR1 and CDR2 from the germline V gene are MGHRA and YSYEKL. This CDR3 is 13 amino acids long. V shed 0 bases and J shed 7 bases, with 10 bases lying between them. This chain's CDR3 is CASSQEGHYEQYF. Here the CDR3 DNA reads TGCGCCAGCAGCCAAGAGGGGCATTATGAGCAGTACTTC.

In this sample, this clonotype turned up once. The chain recombines TRBV11-2 with TRBJ1-2; D perhaps matches TRBD1 (6 bases). CDR3 size: 16 residues. V lost 5 bases and J lost 3, with 19 bases in between. The germline gives CDR1 SGHAT, CDR2 FQNNGV. CDR3 nucleotide sequence: TGTGCCAGCAGCCAAATAGGGGGAAGTAGGGACTATGGCTACACCTTC. It yields the protein CASSQIGGSRDYGYTF.

Ten or more counts support this clonotype. The chain combines TRBV20-1 with TRBJ2-7, with TRBD2 matching over 7 bases. With V trimmed by 5 bases and J by 11 bases, 6 bases remained unmatched. The CDR3 totals 10 residues. Germline V gives CDR1 DFQATT, CDR2 SNEGSKA (reference sequence). CDR3 sequence: CSASGLSEYF. In nucleotides, the CDR3 is TGCAGTGCTTCGGGACTATCGGAGTACTTC.

The chain carries TRBV3-1 and TRBJ2-1; possible D gene TRBD1, 7 bases. The CDR3 loop spans 20 amino acids. V lost 1 base and J 0 bases, leaving 22 bases between the germline ends. Germline-derived CDR1 and CDR2 are LGHDT and YNNKEL (reference sequence). In DNA form, the CDR3 reads TGTGCCAGCAGCCAAGTCGTCGGCAGGGGGGCTTCAAGCTCCTACAATGAGCAGTTCTTC. It translates to CASSQVVGRGASSSYNEQFF.

The chain links TRBV3-1 to TRBJ2-7; D is perhaps TRBD1 or TRBD2 (5 bases each). Deletions cut 0 bases from V and 2 bases from J, with 14 bases between. Germline CDR1 is LGHDT and CDR2 is YNNKEL (reference sequence). This CDR3 is 16 amino acids long. The CDR3 here is CASSQDLGGWAYEQYF. CDR3 DNA sequence: TGTGCCAGCAGCCAAGATCTTGGGGGTTGGGCCTACGAGCAGTACTTC.

Only a few counts were recorded for this clonotype. V and J are TRBV7-2 and TRBJ2-2; D is unclear. The V gene's germline CDR1 is SGHTA and CDR2 FQGNSA. V dropped 3 bases and J dropped 2 bases, with 13 bases sitting between them. The CDR3 length is 16 residues. The CDR3 protein is CASSFTGPPNTGELFF. DNA for the CDR3: TGTGCCAGCAGCTTTACCGGGCCACCCAACACCGGGGAGCTGTTTTTT.

In this sample, this clonotype turned up a few times. The V call is TRBV9, the J call TRBJ2-7; 8 nucleotides agree with TRBD2. Germline V lookup: CDR1 SGDLS, CDR2 YYNGEE. The CDR3 has 14 residues. V was pared by 4 bases and J by 0 bases, with 3 bases of the junction left unmatched. In DNA form, the CDR3 reads TGTGCCAGCAGCACTAGCGGAGACTCCTACGAGCAGTACTTC. Protein sequence: CASSTSGDSYEQYF.

This clonotype was seen more than once but under ten times. The chain links TRBV27 to TRBJ1-1, with a weak D call TRBD1 (5 bases). V was clipped by 6 bases and J by 1 base, with 12 bases between them. The CDR3 has 14 amino acids. CDR1 and CDR2 (germline): MNHEY, SMNVEV (reference sequence). CDR3 loop: CASRDTGPNTEAFF. The CDR3 bases are TGTGCCAGCAGGGATACAGGTCCGAACACTGAAGCTTTCTTT.

The chain recombines TRBV7-9 with TRBJ2-7, with 9 bases identical to TRBD2. Trimming cost V 2 bases and J 4 bases; bases outside gene matches: 6. Germline values: CDR1 SEHNR, CDR2 FQNEAQ (reference sequence). This CDR3 contains 15 residues. The CDR3 spells CASSLTAGGRYEQYF. CDR3 in DNA: TGTGCCAGCAGCTTAACGGCGGGGGGGCGATACGAGCAGTACTTC.

The rearrangement links TRBV28 to TRBJ1-1, with TRBD1 as a possible D gene (5 bases). With 5 bases removed from V and 0 bases from J, the gap between germline ends came to 10 bases. This CDR3 is 14 amino acids long. In germline, CDR1 is MDHEN, CDR2 SYDVKM. This chain's CDR3 is CASSLRAMNTEAFF. The CDR3 region has the DNA TGTGCCAGCAGTCTCAGGGCGATGAACACTGAAGCTTTCTTT.

The rearrangement joins TRBV2 to TRBJ1-5; D is ambiguous. CDR1 SNHLY and CDR2 FYNNEI come from the germline V gene. The CDR3 covers 13 residues. Trimming cost V 1 base and J 5 bases, with 6 bases left between them. The CDR3 here is CASSEDNYQPQHF. CDR3 DNA sequence: TGTGCCAGCAGTGAAGACAATTATCAGCCCCAGCATTTT.

Only a few counts were recorded for this clonotype. This chain joins TRBV7-9 and TRBJ2-1; 8 bases agree with TRBD2. CDR1 is SEHNR, CDR2 FQNEAQ, per germline (reference sequence). After removal of 2 bases from V and 9 bases from J, the junction contained 6 bases not matched to a gene. CDR3 length equals 14 residues. The chain's CDR3 is CASSLKREMSEQFF. The CDR3 DNA follows: TGTGCCAGCAGCTTAAAGCGGGAGATGAGTGAGCAGTTCTTC.

Many counts were recorded for this clonotype. V and J are TRBV30 and TRBJ2-6; D is undetermined. This CDR3 has 13 amino acids. Trimming pared 3 bases from V and 4 bases from J, leaving 7 bases between. CDR1 is GTSNPN, CDR2 SVGIG, per germline (reference sequence). Here the CDR3 reads CAWSYSGANVLTF. CDR3 sequence (DNA): TGTGCCTGGAGCTATTCCGGGGCCAACGTCCTGACTTTC.

This clonotype turned up a few times. The chain combines TRBV29-1 with TRBJ2-5, with D tentatively TRBD1 (6 bases). The CDR3 covers 14 residues. Germline V lookup: CDR1 SQVTM, CDR2 ANQGSEA. Trimming removed 7 bases from V and 4 bases from J, with 19 bases in between. The DNA for the CDR3 is TGCAGCGCCCACAGGGATTCGGGCGGAGAGACCCAGTACTTC. It is translated as CSAHRDSGGETQYF.

This clonotype was counted only a few times. The rearrangement links TRBV3-1 to TRBJ2-3, with 10 bases identical to TRBD2. The CDR3 loop spans 19 amino acids. V was clipped by 0 bases and J by 4 bases; unmatched bases: 13. The V gene's germline CDR1 is LGHDT and CDR2 YNNKEL (reference sequence). CDR3 DNA: TGTGCCAGCAGCCAAGATTTAACTAGCGGGGTGTACACTCCAGATACGCAGTATTTT. Translation: CASSQDLTSGVYTPDTQYF.

This clonotype was observed many times. The chain carries TRBV20-1 and TRBJ2-7; no firm D call. Trimming stripped 3 bases from V and 4 bases from J, with 13 bases between. CDR1 DFQATT and CDR2 SNEGSKA come from the germline V gene (reference sequence). CDR3 size: 13 residues. CDR3 DNA sequence: TGCAGTGCTAGGTTTGGGTTGGGATACGAGCAGTACTTC. Amino acids: CSARFGLGYEQYF.